The 26 T cell receptor beta chains in this list originate from one sample, sequenced in a study of patients and donors after allogeneic stem cell transplantation. Using its own MiXCR run on the RT-PCR reads, TCRdb lists one record per CDR3 protein. The sample comprises about a million distinct CDR3 sequences, under 20% of which are singletons, and around 6% rests with the top ten. Sequencing was done on a sample of blood, either unsorted or a sorted T cell fraction (not recorded which). The source of these receptors is a human donor who was either an allogeneic HSCT recipient or a stem cell or donor lymphocyte infusion donor (not recorded which). It is not recorded whose cells these are; they may come from a transplant donor.

This clonotype was picked up a small number of times. The rearrangement uses TRBV10-3 and TRBJ1-2; unclear D gene. The germline V gene has CDR1 ENHRY and CDR2 SYGVKD. Trimming pared 0 bases from V and 4 bases from J, leaving 18 bases between. The length of the CDR3 is 17 residues. The CDR3 sequence: CAISESKSSGRSYGYTF. The CDR3 DNA sequence: TGTGCCATCAGTGAGTCGAAGTCGTCAGGTCGTAGCTATGGCTACACCTTC.

This rearrangement joins TRBV18 to TRBJ2-2, with 7 bases lining up with TRBD2. J was trimmed by 2 bases and V by 4 bases; bases with no gene match: 13. From germline, CDR1 is KGHSH and CDR2 LQKENI. CDR3 length: 18 amino acids. The CDR3 spells CASSQRPTRDYNTGELFF. For the CDR3, the DNA is TGTGCCAGCTCACAGAGGCCGACCCGGGACTACAACACCGGGGAGCTGTTTTTT.

In its sample, this clonotype was seen a few times. This sequence joins TRBV20-1 and TRBJ2-1; TRBD1 matches 7 bases. V trimming: 3 bases; J trimming: 4 bases; junction bases outside the gene matches: 9. This CDR3 is built from 15 residues. Germline CDR1 DFQATT, CDR2 SNEGSKA (reference sequence). DNA for the CDR3: TGCAGTGCTAGTTCTGGTCAGGGGGAATACAATGAGCAGTTCTTC. Encoded protein: CSASSGQGEYNEQFF.

V is TRBV30 and J is TRBJ2-3; D remains ambiguous. The CDR3 runs to 11 residues. Germline lookup yields CDR1 GTSNPN and CDR2 SVGIG (reference sequence). V was pared by 1 base and J by 4 bases, with 3 bases between. This CDR3 reads CAWSDPDTQYF. The CDR3 DNA sequence: TGTGCCTGGAGTGACCCAGATACGCAGTATTTT.

For the CDR3, the DNA is TGCAGTGCATATCACAAATACGAGCAGTACTTC. Translating gives CSAYHKYEQYF. V and J are TRBV20-1 and TRBJ2-7; D gene uncertain. The germline V gene encodes CDR1 DFQATT and CDR2 SNEGSKA (reference sequence). V lost 6 bases to trimming and J lost 4 bases, with 10 bases between them. CDR3 size: 11 residues.

This chain uses TRBV9 with TRBJ1-1; D not resolved. Germline assignment: CDR1 SGDLS and CDR2 YYNGEE. The CDR3 loop spans 14 amino acids. Trimming removed 4 bases at V and 5 bases at J, with 15 bases between. For the CDR3, the DNA is TGTGCCAGCAGCCCGTCCCTGGGCTGGACTGAAGCTTTCTTT. It is translated as CASSPSLGWTEAFF. The whole variable domain, remainder taken from reference TRBV9 and TRBJ1-1, is DSGVTQTPKHLITATGQRVTLRCSPRSGDLSVYWYQQSLDQGLQFLIQYYNGEERAKGNILERFSAQQFPDLHSELNLSSLELGDSALYFCASSPSLGWTEAFFGQGTRLTVV.

V and J are TRBV25-1 and TRBJ2-5, with D hard to call. The V gene lost 4 bases and the J gene lost 1 base, with 7 bases spanning the gap. This CDR3 is built from 13 residues. CDR1 is MGHDK and CDR2 is SYGVNS in the germline V gene. CDR3 residues: CASSVKPQETQYF. DNA of the CDR3: TGTGCCAGCAGTGTGAAACCCCAAGAGACCCAGTACTTC.

The chain carries TRBV5-1 and TRBJ1-3, with D hard to call. Between the trimmed V and J ends, which lost 4 bases and 1 base, there was a span of 15 bases. The V gene's germline CDR1 is SGHRS and CDR2 YFSETQ. The CDR3 length is 16 residues. CDR3 nucleotides: TGCGCCAGCAGCCTGGGCCAATCCGGTTCTGGAAACACCATATATTTT. Its protein is CASSLGQSGSGNTIYF.

This clonotype was picked up a small number of times. The chain carries TRBV5-1 and TRBJ1-1, with D possibly being TRBD1 (5 bases). V lost 4 bases and J lost 5, with 15 bases in between. The germline V gene encodes CDR1 SGHRS and CDR2 YFSETQ. The CDR3 has 14 residues. The CDR3 coding sequence is TGCGCCAGCAGCAATCAGGAGGGGCGAACTGAAGCTTTCTTT. It encodes CASSNQEGRTEAFF. The full variable domain, its missing parts supplied by reference TRBV5-1 and TRBJ1-1, is KAGVTQTPRYLIKTRGQQVTLSCSPISGHRSVSWYQQTPGQGLQFLFEYFSETQRNKGNFPGRFSGRQFSNSRSEMNVSTLELGDSALYLCASSNQEGRTEAFFGQGTRLTVV.

This clonotype was seen a few times. The CDR3 nucleotides are TGTGCCAGCAGCCGTAGAAGTGCTGAAGCTTTCTTT. Its translation: CASSRRSAEAFF. V and J are TRBV7-2 and TRBJ1-1; no clear D gene. The V gene lost 5 bases and the J gene lost 6 bases, with 10 bases spanning the gap. The CDR3 length is 12 residues. The germline V gene has CDR1 SGHTA and CDR2 FQGNSA.

The genes are TRBV5-6 and TRBJ1-2; D is unresolved. Per the germline V gene, CDR1 is SGHDT and CDR2 is YYEEEE. Deletions cut 3 bases from V and 4 bases from J, with 10 bases between. The CDR3 sequence is 13 residues long. The CDR3 loop reads CASSSFNGYGYTF. The CDR3, as DNA: TGTGCCAGCAGCTCTTTCAACGGCTATGGCTACACCTTC.

The chain is built from TRBV20-1 and TRBJ2-1; D perhaps matches TRBD2 (5 bases). CDR3 length: 13 amino acids. The V gene lost 3 bases and the J gene lost 6 bases, with 12 bases spanning the gap. The germline CDR1 and CDR2 sequences are DFQATT and SNEGSKA (reference sequence). For the CDR3, the DNA is TGCAGTGCTAGTGGACTTGATACCAATGAGCAGTTCTTC. Protein: CSASGLDTNEQFF.

Concerning this clonotype itself: Sequence at one end of the junction differs from germline and may be a read error. The chain uses TRBV20-1 and TRBJ2-1; D call uncertain. The CDR3 totals 11 residues. CDR1 is DFQATT and CDR2 is SNEGSKA in the germline V gene (reference sequence). CDR3 sequence (DNA): TGCAGTGCTAGTACGAGCAATCAGCAGTTCTTC. It is translated as CSASTSNQQFF.

This rearrangement joins TRBV11-2 to TRBJ2-1, with TRBD1 matching 8 bases. Germline CDR1 reads SGHAT; CDR2 reads FQNNGV. This CDR3 is 14 amino acids long. The V segment lost 8 bases and the J segment 8 bases; nucleotides outside the gene matches: 11. The CDR3 is CASVRDRLRYEQFF. The DNA of the CDR3 is TGTGCCAGCGTCCGGGACAGGCTAAGGTATGAGCAGTTCTTC.

This clonotype was counted between two and nine times. The chain uses TRBV7-3 and TRBJ2-3; D is unresolved. V lost 1 base and J lost 1, with 9 bases in between. CDR3 size: 15 residues. Per germline, CDR1 SGHTA and CDR2 FQGTGA. CDR3 in DNA: TGTGCCAGCAGCTTAATCCCAACGCGCACAGATACGCAGTATTTT. This translates into CASSLIPTRTDTQYF.

This chain links TRBV7-9 with TRBJ2-6; 9 bases line up with TRBD1. The CDR3 totals 15 residues. CDR1 is SEHNR and CDR2 is FQNEAQ in the germline V gene (reference sequence). After removal of 5 bases from V and 8 bases from J, the junction contained 7 bases not matched to a gene. The CDR3 spells CASSPRQGVTNVLTF. The DNA of the CDR3 is TGTGCCAGCAGCCCGAGACAGGGGGTTACCAACGTCCTGACTTTC.

This chain uses TRBV20-1 with TRBJ2-7, with 13 bases fitting TRBD2. The CDR3 spans 15 residues. The V gene's germline CDR1 is DFQATT and CDR2 SNEGSKA (reference sequence). The J segment lost 3 bases and the V segment lost 1 base, leaving 3 bases of the junction unmatched. The CDR3 coding sequence is TGCAGTGCTAGAGGGGGGACTAGCGGGAACTACGAGCAGTACTTC. It yields the protein CSARGGTSGNYEQYF.

The V gene is TRBV7-9, the J gene TRBJ1-2, with TRBD1 as a possible D gene (6 bases). This CDR3 is built from 12 residues. The V and J ends lost 7 bases and 8 bases respectively, with 14 bases between them. Germline-derived CDR1 and CDR2 are SEHNR and FQNEAQ (reference sequence). The CDR3 DNA follows: TGTGCCAGCACCACGGGGGGCGAAGGCTACACCTTC. Translated, it gives CASTTGGEGYTF.

There are many counts of this clonotype. This sequence joins TRBV12-3 or TRBV12-4 and TRBJ2-2; unclear D gene. The V end lost 6 bases, the J end lost 3 bases, and 14 bases lay between the germline ends. This CDR3 contains 15 residues. CDR3 region: CASSFGQSYTGELFF. CDR3 in DNA: TGTGCCAGCAGCTTCGGGCAGTCGTACACCGGGGAGCTGTTTTTT.

The chain employs TRBV4-1 and TRBJ2-7; 7 nucleotides agree with TRBD1. CDR1 MGHRA and CDR2 YSYEKL come from the germline V gene. This CDR3 has 15 amino acids. With 4 bases clipped from V and 0 bases from J, the junction kept 6 bases outside the gene matches. CDR3 sequence: CASSLIQGSSYEQYF. DNA for the CDR3: TGCGCCAGCAGCCTAATACAGGGGAGCTCCTACGAGCAGTACTTC.

Many counts were recorded for this clonotype. The chain uses TRBV29-1 and TRBJ1-4, with 7 bases identical to TRBD1. Germline V lookup: CDR1 SQVTM, CDR2 ANQGSEA. V was pared by 4 bases and J by 5 bases, with 13 bases of the junction left unmatched. The CDR3 sequence is 16 residues long. The CDR3, as DNA: TGCAGCGTTGTTAAACATTCCGGGACAGTAAATGAAAAACTGTTTTTT. This gives the protein CSVVKHSGTVNEKLFF.

This clonotype has only a few counts. The chain employs TRBV2 and TRBJ2-3; D perhaps matches TRBD1 (5 bases). Germline V gene data show CDR1 as SNHLY and CDR2 as FYNNEI. This CDR3 is 16 amino acids long. Trimming left V 2 bases short and J 2 bases short, with 14 bases between. The CDR3 protein is CASSEIHRSNTDTQYF. For the CDR3, the DNA is TGTGCCAGCAGTGAAATTCACAGGTCGAACACAGATACGCAGTATTTT.

The CDR3 is CASKNTRTDTQYF. CDR3 sequence (DNA): TGTGCCAGCAAGAACACCCGCACAGATACGCAGTATTTT. The J gene is TRBJ2-3, the V gene TRBV6-4; D gene uncertain. Deletions cut 7 bases from V and 1 base from J, with 9 bases between. Germline loops: CDR1 MRHNA, CDR2 SNTAGT. This CDR3 region has 13 residues.

This clonotype turned up a few times. This chain connects TRBV6-1 to TRBJ2-5; D is possibly TRBD2 (5 bases). The CDR3 is 14 amino acids. The germline CDR1 and CDR2 sequences are MNHNS and SASEGT. The V end was cut by 6 bases, the J end by 4 bases, with 15 bases between. The CDR3 region is CASSGRGEIETQYF. For the CDR3, the DNA is TGTGCCAGCAGCGGTCGGGGAGAAATAGAGACCCAGTACTTC.

In this sample, this clonotype turned up a few times. The genes are TRBV2 and TRBJ2-2; D gene unclear. The CDR3 runs 13 residues. V lost 1 base, J lost 5 bases, and 5 bases lay in between. Germline lookup yields CDR1 SNHLY and CDR2 FYNNEI. The CDR3 nucleotides are TGTGCCAGCAGTGAAGAAGGGACCGGGGAGCTGTTTTTT. Translated, it gives CASSEEGTGELFF.

The J gene is TRBJ1-2, the V gene TRBV5-1, with no clear D. CDR3 length equals 13 residues. CDR1 is SGHRS and CDR2 is YFSETQ in the germline V gene. Trimming pared 0 bases from V and 5 bases from J, leaving 8 bases between. CDR3 region: CASSLADMYGYTF. The CDR3, as DNA: TGCGCCAGCAGCTTGGCAGATATGTATGGCTACACCTTC.